The subject of this entry is one TCR beta chain. Its antigen is currently unknown. This PCR relied on a set of 60 Vbeta primers and 13 Jbeta primers. The table came from immunoSEQ multiplex PCR; TCRdb's copy has only in-frame clones and leaves some out. This table holds 200,000 to 250,000 clones, about 80% found once. Germline CDR1 and CDR2: SEHNR and FQNEAQ (reference sequence). V gave up 4 bases and J gave up 3 bases; unmatched junction bases: 5. This CDR3 contains 14 residues. The sample is drawn from a study of cytomegalovirus exposure and HLA in healthy donors. Study information: An earlier analysis identified 117 million unique TCR beta sequences in 150 million to 200 million T cells. Findings of the study overall: Overall, approximately 150 TCR beta chains were annotated as cytomegalovirus-associated.

The sample consisted of PBMCs. The chain is built from TRBV7-9 and TRBJ2-7, with TRBD2 matching 8 bases. The sequence came from an older woman in good health and CMV-seropositive. CDR3 loop: CASSWGLGSYEQYF. The CDR3 DNA follows: TGTGCCAGCAGCTGGGGACTAGGAAGCTACGAGCAGTACTTC.